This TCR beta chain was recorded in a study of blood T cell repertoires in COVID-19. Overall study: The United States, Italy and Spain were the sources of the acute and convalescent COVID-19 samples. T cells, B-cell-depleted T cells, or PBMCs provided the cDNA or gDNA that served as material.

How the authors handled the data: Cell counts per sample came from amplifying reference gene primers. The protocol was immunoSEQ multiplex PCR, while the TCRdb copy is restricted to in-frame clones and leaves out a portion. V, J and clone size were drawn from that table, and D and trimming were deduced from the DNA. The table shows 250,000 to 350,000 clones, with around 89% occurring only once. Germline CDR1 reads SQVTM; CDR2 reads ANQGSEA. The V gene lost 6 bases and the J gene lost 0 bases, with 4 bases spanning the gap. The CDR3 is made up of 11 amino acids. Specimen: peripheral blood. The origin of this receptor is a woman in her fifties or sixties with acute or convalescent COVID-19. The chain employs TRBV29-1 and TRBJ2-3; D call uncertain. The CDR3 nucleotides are TGCAGCGTCGGTAGCACAGATACGCAGTATTTT. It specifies CSVGSTDTQYF.